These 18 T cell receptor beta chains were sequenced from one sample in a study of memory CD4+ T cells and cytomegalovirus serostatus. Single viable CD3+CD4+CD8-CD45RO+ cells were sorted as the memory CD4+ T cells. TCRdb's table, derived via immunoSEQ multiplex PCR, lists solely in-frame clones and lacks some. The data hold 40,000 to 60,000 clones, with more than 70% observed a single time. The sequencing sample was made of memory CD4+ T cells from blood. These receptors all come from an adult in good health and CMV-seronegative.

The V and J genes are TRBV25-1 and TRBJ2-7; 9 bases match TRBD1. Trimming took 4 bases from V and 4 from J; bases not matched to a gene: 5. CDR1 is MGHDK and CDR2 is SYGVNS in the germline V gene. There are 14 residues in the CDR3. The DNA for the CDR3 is TGTGCCAGCAGTGCGCGGGACAGGGTATACGAGCAGTACTTC. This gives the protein CASSARDRVYEQYF.

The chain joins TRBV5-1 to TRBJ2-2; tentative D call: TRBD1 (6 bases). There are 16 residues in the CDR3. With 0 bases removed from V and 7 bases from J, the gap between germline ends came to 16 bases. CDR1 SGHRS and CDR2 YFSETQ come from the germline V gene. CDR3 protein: CASSLAGRGSHGELFF. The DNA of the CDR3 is TGCGCCAGCAGCTTGGCAGGCAGGGGCAGCCACGGGGAGCTGTTTTTT.

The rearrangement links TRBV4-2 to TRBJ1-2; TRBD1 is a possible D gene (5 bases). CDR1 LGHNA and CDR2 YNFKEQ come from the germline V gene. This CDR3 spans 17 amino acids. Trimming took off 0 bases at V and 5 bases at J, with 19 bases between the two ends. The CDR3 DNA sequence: TGTGCCAGCAGCCAAGACGACCAGGGACCCATCCCTTATGGCTACACCTTC. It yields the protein CASSQDDQGPIPYGYTF.

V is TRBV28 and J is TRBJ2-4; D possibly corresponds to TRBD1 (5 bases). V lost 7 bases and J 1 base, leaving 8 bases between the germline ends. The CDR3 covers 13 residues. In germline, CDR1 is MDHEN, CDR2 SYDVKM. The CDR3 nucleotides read TGTGCCAGCAATCCAGGGGCCAAAAACATTCAGTACTTC. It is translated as CASNPGAKNIQYF.

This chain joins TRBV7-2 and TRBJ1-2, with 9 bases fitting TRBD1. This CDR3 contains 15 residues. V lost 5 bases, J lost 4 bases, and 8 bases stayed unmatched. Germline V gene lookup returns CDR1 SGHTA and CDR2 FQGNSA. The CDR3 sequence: CASSPGQGGAYGYTF. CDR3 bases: TGTGCCAGCAGCCCGGGACAGGGCGGCGCCTATGGCTACACCTTC.

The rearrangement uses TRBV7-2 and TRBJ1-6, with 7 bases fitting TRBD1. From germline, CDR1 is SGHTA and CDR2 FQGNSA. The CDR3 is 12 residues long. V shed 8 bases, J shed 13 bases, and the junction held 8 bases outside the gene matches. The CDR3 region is CASVTGPGPLHF. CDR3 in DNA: TGTGCCAGCGTGACAGGGCCAGGCCCCCTCCACTTT.

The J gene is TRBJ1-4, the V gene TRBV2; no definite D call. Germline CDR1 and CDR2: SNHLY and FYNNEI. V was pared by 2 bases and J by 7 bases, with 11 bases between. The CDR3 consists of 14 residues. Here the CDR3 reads CASSEQSVSEKLFF. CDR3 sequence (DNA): TGTGCCAGCAGTGAACAGTCTGTTAGTGAAAAACTGTTTTTT.

CDR3 amino acids: CASSLEQGDGYTF. As DNA, the CDR3 is TGTGCCAGCAGCTTGGAGCAGGGCGATGGCTACACCTTC. V is TRBV5-4 and J is TRBJ1-2, with a tentative D call TRBD1 (5 bases). This CDR3 region has 13 residues. V shed 0 bases and J shed 6 bases, with 9 bases lying between them. Germline V CDR1 and CDR2: SGHNT, YYREEE (reference sequence).

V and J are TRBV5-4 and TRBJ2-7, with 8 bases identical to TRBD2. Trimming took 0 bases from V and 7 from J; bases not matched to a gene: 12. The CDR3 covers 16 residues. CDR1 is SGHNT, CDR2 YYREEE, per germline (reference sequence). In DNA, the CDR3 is TGTGCCAGCAGCTTGGCGGGAGGGGCGGTAATTGGGGAGCAGTACTTC. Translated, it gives CASSLAGGAVIGEQYF. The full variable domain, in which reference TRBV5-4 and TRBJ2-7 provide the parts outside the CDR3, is ETGVTQSPTHLIKTRGQQVTLRCSSQSGHNTVSWYQQALGQGPQFIFQYYREEENGRGNFPPRFSGLQFPNYSSELNVNALELDDSALYLCASSLAGGAVIGEQYFGPGTRLTVT.

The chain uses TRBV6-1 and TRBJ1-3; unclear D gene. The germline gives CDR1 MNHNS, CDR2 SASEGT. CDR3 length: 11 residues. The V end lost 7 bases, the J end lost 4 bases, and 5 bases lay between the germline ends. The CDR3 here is CASNVGNTIYF. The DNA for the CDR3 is TGTGCCAGCAATGTGGGAAACACCATATATTTT.

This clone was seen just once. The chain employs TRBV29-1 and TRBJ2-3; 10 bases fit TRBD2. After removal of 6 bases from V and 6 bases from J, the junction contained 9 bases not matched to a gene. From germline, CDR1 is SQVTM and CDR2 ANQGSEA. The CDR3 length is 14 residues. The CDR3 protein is CSVPSGGAGDTQYF. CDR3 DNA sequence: TGCAGCGTACCCAGCGGGGGGGCCGGGGATACGCAGTATTTT.

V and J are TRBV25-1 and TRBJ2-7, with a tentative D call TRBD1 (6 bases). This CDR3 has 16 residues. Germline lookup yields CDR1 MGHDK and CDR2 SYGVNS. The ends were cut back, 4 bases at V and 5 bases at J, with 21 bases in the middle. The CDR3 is CASSVALGTRVDEQYF. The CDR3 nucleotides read TGTGCCAGCAGTGTGGCCTTAGGGACACGAGTAGACGAGCAGTACTTC.

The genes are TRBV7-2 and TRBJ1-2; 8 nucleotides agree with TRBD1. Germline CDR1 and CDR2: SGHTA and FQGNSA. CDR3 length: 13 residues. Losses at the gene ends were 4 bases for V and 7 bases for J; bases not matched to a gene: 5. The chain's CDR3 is CASSSDRARGYTF. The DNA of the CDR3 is TGTGCCAGCAGCTCGGACAGGGCTCGTGGCTACACCTTC. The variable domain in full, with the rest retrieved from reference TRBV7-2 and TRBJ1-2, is GAGVSQSPSNKVTEKGKDVELRCDPISGHTALYWYRQSLGQGLEFLIYFQGNSAPDKSGLPSDRFSAERTGGSVSTLTIQRTQQEDSAVYLCASSSDRARGYTFGSGTRLTVV.

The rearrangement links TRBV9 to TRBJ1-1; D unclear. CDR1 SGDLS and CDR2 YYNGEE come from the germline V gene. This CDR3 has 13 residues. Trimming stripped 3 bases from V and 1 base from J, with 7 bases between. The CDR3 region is CASSEGRNTEAFF. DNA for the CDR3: TGTGCCAGCAGCGAAGGGAGGAACACTGAAGCTTTCTTT. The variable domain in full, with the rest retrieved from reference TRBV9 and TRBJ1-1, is DSGVTQTPKHLITATGQRVTLRCSPRSGDLSVYWYQQSLDQGLQFLIQYYNGEERAKGNILERFSAQQFPDLHSELNLSSLELGDSALYFCASSEGRNTEAFFGQGTRLTVV.

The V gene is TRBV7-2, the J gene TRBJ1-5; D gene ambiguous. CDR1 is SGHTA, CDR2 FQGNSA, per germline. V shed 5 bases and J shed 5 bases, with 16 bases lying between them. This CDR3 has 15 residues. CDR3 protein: CASSPRGSLYQPQHF. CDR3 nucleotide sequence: TGTGCCAGCAGCCCAAGAGGCAGCCTATATCAGCCCCAGCATTTT. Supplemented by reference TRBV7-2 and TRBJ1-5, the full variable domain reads GAGVSQSPSNKVTEKGKDVELRCDPISGHTALYWYRQSLGQGLEFLIYFQGNSAPDKSGLPSDRFSAERTGGSVSTLTIQRTQQEDSAVYLCASSPRGSLYQPQHFGDGTRLSIL.

CDR3 in amino acids: CASSGQSSGANVLTF. The DNA of the CDR3 is TGTGCCAGCAGTGGACAGAGCTCTGGGGCCAACGTCCTGACTTTC. This rearrangement joins TRBV25-1 to TRBJ2-6, with a tentative D call TRBD1 (5 bases). The ends were cut back, 4 bases at V and 0 bases at J, with 7 bases in the middle. The germline CDR1 and CDR2 sequences are MGHDK and SYGVNS. CDR3 length equals 15 residues.

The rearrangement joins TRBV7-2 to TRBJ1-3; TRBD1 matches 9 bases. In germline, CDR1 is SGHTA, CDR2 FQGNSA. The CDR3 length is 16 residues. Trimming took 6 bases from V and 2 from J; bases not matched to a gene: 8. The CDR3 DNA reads TGTGCCAGCAGTCGGTCACAGGGGGCGGCTGGAAACACCATATATTTT. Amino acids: CASSRSQGAAGNTIYF.

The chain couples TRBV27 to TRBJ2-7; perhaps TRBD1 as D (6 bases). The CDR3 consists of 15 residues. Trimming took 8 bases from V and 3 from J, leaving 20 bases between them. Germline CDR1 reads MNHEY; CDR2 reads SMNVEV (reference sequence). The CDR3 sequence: CASSRRQGTIYEQYF. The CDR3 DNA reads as TGTGCCAGCTCTCGTCGGCAGGGGACAATCTACGAGCAGTACTTC.